This T cell receptor beta chain was sequenced in a study of control samples from healthy donors and cancer patients. V trimming: 0 bases; J trimming: 4 bases; junction bases outside the gene matches: 2. The CDR3 is made up of 14 amino acids. Germline V lookup: CDR1 SEHNR, CDR2 FQNEAQ (reference sequence). Using immunoSEQ multiplex PCR, the repertoire was profiled, and TCRdb retains in-frame clones only, with some absent. The sample contains 30,000 or so clones, nearly 90% of which appear only once. This TCR came from a female donor with melanoma. The V call is TRBV7-9, the J call TRBJ2-5, with TRBD2 identical over 7 bases. The sample consisted of formalin-fixed, paraffin-embedded tissue. In DNA form, the CDR3 reads TGTGCCAGCAGCTTAGCGGCTAGCGGAGAGACCCAGTACTTC. It yields the protein CASSLAASGETQYF.